These T cell receptor beta chains were read from a single sample in a study of regulatory T cells in long-lasting Graves disease. MiXCR, applied by TCRdb to the multiplex PCR reads, yields one record per CDR3 protein. The sample contains roughly 420,000 distinct CDR3 sequences, approximately 16% of which appear only once. This sample also appeared in a second study, on T cells in Graves' hyperthyroidism and ophthalmopathy.

Source: peripheral blood mononuclear cells (PBMCs), taken at new diagnosis, from a patient treated with antithyroid drugs. The receptors derive from a woman aged 18-29 years with Graves disease. The CDR3 runs from the conserved cysteine through the conserved F or W. Each record gives: J gene, clone size, V gene, D gene, CDR3 protein, CDR3 DNA. A D gene is named only where the DNA matches it firmly. The size entry is marked missing in some rows and otherwise reads once, few, many or a size class.

TRBJ2-4 - TRBV18 - CASSSDRGTIQYF TGTGCCAGCTCATCGGACAGAGGGACCATTCAGTACTTC
TRBJ2-1 many TRBV20-1 - CSARSRLVVYNEQFF TGCAGTGCTAGATCCCGACTAGTTGTTTACAATGAGCAGTTCTTC
TRBJ1-4 - TRBV27 - CASSPRGGKLFF TGTGCCAGCAGTCCCCGAGGTGGGAAACTGTTTTTT
TRBJ1-5 many TRBV6-1 TRBD1 CASSARQGEVQPQHF TGTGCCAGCAGTGCCCGACAGGGCGAAGTTCAGCCCCAGCATTTT
TRBJ2-1 many TRBV2 TRBD2 CASSDTPGGEINEQFF TGTGCCAGCAGTGATACTCCGGGGGGGGAGATTAATGAGCAGTTCTTC
TRBJ2-5 few TRBV20-1 TRBD1 CSARGAGGNMETQYF TGCAGTGCTAGAGGGGCAGGGGGCAATATGGAGACCCAGTACTTC
TRBJ2-2 many TRBV6-1 - CASSSNVGTGELFF TGTGCCAGCAGCTCCAACGTGGGCACCGGGGAGCTGTTTTTT
TRBJ2-3 few TRBV9 - CASSASHAGDRIGDTQYF TGTGCCAGCAGCGCCAGCCACGCAGGGGATAGAATTGGGGATACGCAGTATTTT
TRBJ2-2 once TRBV12-3/TRBV12-4 TRBD1 CASSSQGIGELFF TGTGCCAGCAGTTCACAGGGGATCGGGGAGCTGTTTTTT
TRBJ1-1 many TRBV2 - CASSREADEAFF TGTGCCAGCAGCAGGGAGGCGGATGAAGCTTTCTTT
TRBJ2-1 - TRBV7-2 TRBD2 CASSRLADSYNEQFF TGTGCCAGCAGCCGACTAGCGGACTCCTACAATGAGCAGTTCTTC
TRBJ1-2 many TRBV11-2 TRBD1 CASSLGTGFYGYTF TGTGCCAGCAGCTTAGGGACAGGGTTCTATGGCTACACCTTC
TRBJ1-1 many TRBV19 - CASAPGRLNTEAFF TGTGCCAGTGCCCCCGGACGGCTGAACACTGAAGCTTTCTTT
TRBJ1-2 many TRBV2 - CASSAMTGTYGYTF TGTGCCAGCAGTGCCATGACAGGAACCTATGGCTACACCTTC
TRBJ2-1 - TRBV4-3 - CASSQGSGINNEQFF TGCGCCAGCAGCCAAGGTTCGGGAATCAACAATGAGCAGTTCTTC
TRBJ1-1 many TRBV30 - CAWSSLPNTEAFF TGTGCCTGGAGCTCGCTGCCTAACACTGAAGCTTTCTTT
TRBJ2-7 many TRBV5-1 - CASSLVALSEQYF TGCGCCAGCAGCTTGGTGGCCCTCAGCGAGCAGTACTTC
TRBJ2-1 many TRBV3-1 - CASSQEDASSYNEQFF TGTGCCAGCAGCCAAGAAGACGCGAGCTCCTACAATGAGCAGTTCTTC
TRBJ2-2 - TRBV19 TRBD1 CASSIAQGAFGELFF TGTGCCAGTAGTATAGCCCAGGGGGCGTTCGGGGAGCTGTTTTTT
TRBJ2-1 - TRBV10-1 - CASSPWETSYNEQFF TGCGCCAGCAGTCCGTGGGAGACTTCCTACAATGAGCAGTTCTTC
TRBJ1-6 - TRBV11-2 - CASSPIFSSASYNSPLHF TGTGCCAGCAGCCCGATATTTTCCAGTGCATCCTATAATTCACCCCTCCACTTT
TRBJ2-3 few TRBV19 - CASSIFSFADTQYF TGTGCCAGTAGTATCTTTAGCTTTGCAGATACGCAGTATTTT
TRBJ2-1 many TRBV20-1 TRBD2 CSAPRTSGGRNEQFF TGCAGTGCACCAAGGACTAGCGGGGGGAGGAATGAGCAGTTCTTC
TRBJ2-7 - TRBV28 TRBD2 CASSPIPSLAGGMSYEQYF TGTGCCAGCAGCCCGATACCGAGTTTAGCGGGAGGTATGTCCTACGAGCAGTACTTC
TRBJ2-7 - TRBV6-1 TRBD2 CASARGGRAIYEQYF TGTGCCAGCGCGAGGGGCGGGAGGGCCATTTACGAGCAGTACTTC
TRBJ2-5 - TRBV20-1 TRBD2 CSAPSGTSVIQETQYF TGCAGTGCTCCCTCCGGGACTAGCGTAATTCAAGAGACCCAGTACTTC
TRBJ1-3 - TRBV29-1 - CSVHSGNTIYF TGCAGCGTTCATAGCGGAAACACCATATATTTT
TRBJ2-7 many TRBV7-2 - CASRHYRDAYEQYF TGTGCCAGCAGACACTACAGGGATGCCTACGAGCAGTACTTC
TRBJ1-1 - TRBV6-2/TRBV6-3 - CASSDRGLVNTEAFF TGTGCCAGCAGTGACCGGGGCCTAGTGAACACTGAAGCTTTCTTT
TRBJ2-1 many TRBV4-3 - CASSQVETFNEQFF TGCGCCAGCAGCCAAGTCGAGACCTTCAATGAGCAGTTCTTC
TRBJ2-7 many TRBV7-9 TRBD2 CASSGGDRAGYEQYF TGTGCCAGCAGCGGGGGGGACCGCGCGGGCTACGAGCAGTACTTC
TRBJ1-2 many TRBV6-2/TRBV6-3 - CASSYSDRPNYGYTF TGTGCCAGCAGTTACTCTGACCGTCCTAACTATGGCTACACCTTC
TRBJ2-7 many TRBV11-1 TRBD1 CASSTGDAYEQYF TGTGCCAGCAGCACAGGGGATGCCTACGAGCAGTACTTC
TRBJ1-1 many TRBV29-1 - CSVKTERTEAFF TGCAGCGTAAAAACAGAGCGCACTGAAGCTTTCTTT
TRBJ2-2 - TRBV6-1 TRBD2 CASSRTSGSSTGELFF TGTGCCAGCAGTCGGACTAGCGGGAGTTCCACCGGGGAGCTGTTTTTT
TRBJ1-3 - TRBV7-9 - CASSQVFRNTIYF TGTGCCAGCAGCCAGGTTTTTCGAAACACCATATATTTT
TRBJ1-1 many TRBV18 TRBD1 CASSPRGQVYEAFF TGTGCCAGCTCACCACGGGGACAGGTCTATGAAGCTTTCTTT
TRBJ2-7 many TRBV6-5 TRBD1 CASSSQGTNYEQYF TGTGCCAGCAGTTCACAGGGGACCAACTACGAGCAGTACTTC
TRBJ2-3 many TRBV6-1 - CASPNEGLDTQYF TGTGCCAGCCCCAATGAGGGACTAGATACGCAGTATTTT
TRBJ1-1 few TRBV6-1 - CASGRQRGTEAFF TGTGCCAGCGGTAGACAGCGAGGGACTGAAGCTTTCTTT